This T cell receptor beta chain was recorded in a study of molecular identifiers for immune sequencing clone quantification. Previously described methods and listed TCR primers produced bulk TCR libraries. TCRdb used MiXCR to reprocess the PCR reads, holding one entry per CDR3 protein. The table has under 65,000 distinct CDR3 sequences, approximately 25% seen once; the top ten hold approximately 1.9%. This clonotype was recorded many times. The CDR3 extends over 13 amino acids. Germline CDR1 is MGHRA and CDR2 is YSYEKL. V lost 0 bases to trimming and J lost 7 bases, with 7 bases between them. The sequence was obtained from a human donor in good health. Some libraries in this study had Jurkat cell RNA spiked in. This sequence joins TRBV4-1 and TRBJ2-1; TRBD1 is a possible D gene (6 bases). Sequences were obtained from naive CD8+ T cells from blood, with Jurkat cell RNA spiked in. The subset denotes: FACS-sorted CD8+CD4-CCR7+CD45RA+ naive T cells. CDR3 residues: CASSQEGTNEQFF. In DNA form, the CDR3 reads TGCGCCAGCAGCCAAGAGGGGACAAATGAGCAGTTCTTC.